A selection of T cell receptor beta chains follows, all from one sample in a study of blood T cell repertoires in COVID-19. Measured with immunoSEQ multiplex PCR; TCRdb has only the in-frame clones, and not every one. This table holds 280,000 or so clones, around 91% found once. Sequenced material: peripheral blood. The receptors were gathered from a woman aged 60-70 years with acute or convalescent COVID-19. Each CDR3 is given with its conserved first and last residue. Size values are once, few and many counts, or a class for expanded clones, and some rows have none.

TRBV5-1	.	TRBJ2-1	CASSLYPLLVAGSYNEQFF
TRBV5-4	.	TRBJ1-1	CASSLGSGGQSTEAFF
TRBV14	once	TRBJ1-1	CASSQTGWDTEAFF
TRBV4-2	few	TRBJ1-5	CASSQEGTTGNQPQHF
TRBV15	.	TRBJ2-2	CATSRAGLAGAGELFF
TRBV28	few	TRBJ1-2	CASSPGGQGAGYTF
TRBV7-8	once	TRBJ2-7	CASSLAPVTYEQYF
TRBV16	.	TRBJ2-2	CASSPWEQGRTGELFF
TRBV11-2	once	TRBJ1-1	CASSLVPGPGTEAFF
TRBV6-5	.	TRBJ1-5	CASNRGEPEQPQHF
TRBV29-1	once	TRBJ1-2	CSVAKGVDGYTF
TRBV3-1/TRBV3-2	.	TRBJ2-1	CASSQDSVPSYNEQFF
TRBV14	.	TRBJ2-7	CASSQGGAGSSYEQYF
TRBV5-6	.	TRBJ2-3	CASSSPLGPGTDTQYF